This section outlines one TCR beta chain sequence together with its context. The antigen is not known. This entry is derived from a study of cytomegalovirus exposure and HLA in healthy donors. PCR employed 60 Vbeta and 13 Jbeta primers. Data came from immunoSEQ multiplex PCR; TCRdb stores just in-frame clones and leaves some out. The table lists about 150,000 clones, over 65% of them singletons. Study findings and constraints: The only immune exposure information that was available was CMV serostatus. Judged likely to be a sequencing artifact was a cluster of highly shared sequence variants. For most TCR sequences rarity was the rule, although some public TCRs occurred in many donors.

From germline, CDR1 is SGHRS and CDR2 YFSETQ. The CDR3 sequence is 14 residues long. The V segment lost 4 bases and the J segment 5 bases; nucleotides outside the gene matches: 5. The origin of this receptor is a man aged 25 to 40 in good health and CMV-seronegative. The chain carries TRBV5-1 and TRBJ2-1, with 8 bases matching TRBD1. Sequenced sample: PBMCs. CDR3 amino acids: CASSIDRGDNEQFF. DNA for the CDR3: TGCGCCAGCAGCATCGACAGGGGCGACAATGAGCAGTTCTTC. Full variable domain (outside the CDR3, taken from reference TRBV5-1 and TRBJ2-1): KAGVTQTPRYLIKTRGQQVTLSCSPISGHRSVSWYQQTPGQGLQFLFEYFSETQRNKGNFPGRFSGRQFSNSRSEMNVSTLELGDSALYLCASSIDRGDNEQFFGPGTRLTVL.